The clone carrying this T cell receptor (beta chain) was observed a handful of times. These data come from a study of CD8+ T cells in alopecia areata. V lost 3 bases to trimming and J lost 10 bases; unmatched junction nucleotides: 6. CDR1 and CDR2 from the germline V gene are SGHTA and FQGNSA. This CDR3 spans 14 amino acids. cDNA serving as the sequencing template came from extracted, reverse transcribed RNA. Some clones are missing from TCRdb's copy, which holds only in-frame ones; the method was immunoSEQ multiplex PCR. Among 95,000 to 120,000 clones, roughly three fifths were seen once, and the ten largest hold about 3.4%. As to treatment: oral pan-JAK inhibitor, 5-10 mg twice daily.

Material: CD4+ T cells sorted from blood, obtained at week 24, from a patient treated with tofacitinib. This chain uses TRBV7-2 with TRBJ1-6, with TRBD1 identical over 7 bases. The receptor comes from a human donor with alopecia areata. The DNA of the CDR3 is TGTGCCAGCAGCTTCGACAGGGTCTACTCACCCCTCCACTTT. It yields the protein CASSFDRVYSPLHF.